This TCR beta chain was sequenced during a study of shared clonotypes between healthy human individuals. Assay used: immunoSEQ multiplex PCR; TCRdb lists only in-frame clones, some missing. This table holds approximately 340,000 clones, around four fifths found once. The germline gives CDR1 MGHRA, CDR2 YSYEKL. Trimming removed 0 bases at V and 2 bases at J, with 9 bases between. This CDR3 spans 15 amino acids. Study-level results: Naive subsets, compared against memory subsets, generally had larger estimated richness values.

On this clone: No antigen is known for it.

The sequenced sample was memory CD4+ T cells sorted from blood. The subset denotes: CD45RA-negative fraction. The J gene is TRBJ2-3, the V gene TRBV4-1; D remains ambiguous. The receptor was isolated from a man aged 25 to 40 in good health. CDR3 DNA: TGCGCCAGCAGCCAAGATCTGCGGACCACAGATACGCAGTATTTT. It codes for CASSQDLRTTDTQYF.